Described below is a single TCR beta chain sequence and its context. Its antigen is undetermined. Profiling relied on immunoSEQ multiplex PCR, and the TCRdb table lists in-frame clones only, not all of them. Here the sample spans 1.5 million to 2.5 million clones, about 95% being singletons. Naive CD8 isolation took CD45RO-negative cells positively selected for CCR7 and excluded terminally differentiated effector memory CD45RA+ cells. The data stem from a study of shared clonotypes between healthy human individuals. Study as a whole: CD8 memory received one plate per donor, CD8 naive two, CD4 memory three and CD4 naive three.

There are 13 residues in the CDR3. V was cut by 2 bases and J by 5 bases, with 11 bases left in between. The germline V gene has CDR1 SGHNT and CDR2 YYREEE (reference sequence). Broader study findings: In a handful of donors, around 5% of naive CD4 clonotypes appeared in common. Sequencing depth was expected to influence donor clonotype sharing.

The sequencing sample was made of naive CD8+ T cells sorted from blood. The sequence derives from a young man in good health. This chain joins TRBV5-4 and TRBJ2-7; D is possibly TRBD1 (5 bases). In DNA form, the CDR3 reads TGTGCCAGCAGCTTTCAGGGAATCAACGAGCAGTACTTC. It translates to CASSFQGINEQYF.